This T cell receptor beta chain was captured by sequencing in a study of shared clonotypes between healthy human individuals. General observations from the study: Sampling was confined to blood; repertoires within tissues likely differ.

CDR1 MDHEN and CDR2 SYDVKM come from the germline V gene. The CDR3 consists of 14 residues. With 7 bases removed from V and 5 bases from J, the gap between germline ends came to 18 bases. Assay: immunoSEQ multiplex PCR; the TCRdb copy retains only in-frame clones and omits some. The repertoire holds roughly 680,000 clones, roughly 72% seen once, with around 1.8% in the top ten. About this clone: The antigen is not known.

CD4+ cells were split into CD45RA+ naive and CD45RA-negative memory subsets. The sample was memory CD4+ T cells sorted from blood. Subset denoted: CD45RA-negative fraction. The chain joins TRBV28 to TRBJ2-7; D unclear. This receptor was obtained from a woman in her 30s in good health. The CDR3 loop is CASTAPAAVDEQYF. The CDR3 region has the DNA TGTGCCAGCACCGCGCCGGCGGCAGTGGACGAGCAGTACTTC. Full variable domain (rest looked up from reference TRBV28 and TRBJ2-7): DVKVTQSSRYLVKRTGEKVFLECVQDMDHENMFWYRQDPGLGLRLIYFSYDVKMKEKGDIPEGYSVSREKKERFSLILESASTNQTSMYLCASTAPAAVDEQYFGPGTRLTVT.